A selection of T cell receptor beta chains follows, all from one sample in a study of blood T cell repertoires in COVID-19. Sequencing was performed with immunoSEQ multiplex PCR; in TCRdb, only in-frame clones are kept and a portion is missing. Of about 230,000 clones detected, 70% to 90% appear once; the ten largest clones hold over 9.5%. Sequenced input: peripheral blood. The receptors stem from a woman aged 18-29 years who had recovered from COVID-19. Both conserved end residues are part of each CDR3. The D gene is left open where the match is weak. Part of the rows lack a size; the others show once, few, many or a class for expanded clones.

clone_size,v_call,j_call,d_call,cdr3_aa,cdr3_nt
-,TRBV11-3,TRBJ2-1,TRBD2,CASSASTSGTYNEQFF,TGTGCCAGCAGCGCCTCGACTAGCGGGACATACAATGAGCAGTTCTTC
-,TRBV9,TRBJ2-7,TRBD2,CASSVTSGAYEQYF,TGTGCCAGCAGCGTAACTAGCGGGGCCTACGAGCAGTACTTC
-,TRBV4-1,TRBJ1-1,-,CASSQPQGMEAFF,TGCGCCAGCAGCCAACCACAGGGTATGGAGGCTTTCTTT
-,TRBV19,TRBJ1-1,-,CASSMAAEAFF,TGTGCCAGTAGTATGGCCGCTGAAGCTTTCTTT
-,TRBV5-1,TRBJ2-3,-,CASSSSRTTLLTDTQYF,TGCGCCAGCAGCTCCTCACGAACTACGCTTCTCACAGATACGCAGTATTTT
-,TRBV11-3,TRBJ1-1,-,CASKGRAGAEAFF,TGTGCCAGCAAGGGAAGGGCAGGGGCTGAAGCTTTCTTT
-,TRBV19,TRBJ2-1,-,CASSHGLNNEQFF,TGTGCCAGTAGTCATGGACTCAACAATGAGCAGTTCTTC
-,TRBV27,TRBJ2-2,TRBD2,CASSFPGGSSTGELFF,TGTGCCAGCAGTTTTCCTGGCGGGAGTTCCACCGGGGAGCTGTTTTTT
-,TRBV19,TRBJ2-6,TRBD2,CASSLAGGSGANVLTF,TGTGCCAGTAGTCTAGCGGGAGGATCTGGGGCCAACGTCCTGACTTTC
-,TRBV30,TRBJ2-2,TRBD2,CAWSVLAGPTGELFF,TGTGCCTGGAGTGTACTAGCGGGGCCCACCGGGGAGCTGTTTTTT
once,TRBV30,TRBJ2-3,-,CAWSAGVAYGTDTQYF,TGTGCCTGGAGTGCTGGAGTAGCTTATGGCACAGATACGCAGTATTTT
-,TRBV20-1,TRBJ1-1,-,CSASRGMNTEAFF,TGCAGTGCTAGTAGGGGAATGAACACTGAAGCTTTCTTT
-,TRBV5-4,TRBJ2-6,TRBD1,CASSFALDRALLPEANVLTF,TGTGCCAGCAGCTTCGCCCTTGACAGGGCTTTACTCCCTGAGGCCAACGTCCTGACTTTC
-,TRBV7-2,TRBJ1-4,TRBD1,CASRRTGSLNEKLFF,TGTGCCAGCAGGCGGACAGGGTCTTTAAATGAAAAACTGTTTTTT
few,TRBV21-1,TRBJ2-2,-,CASSKQPGTGGTGELFF,TGTGCCAGCAGCAAACAACCCGGGACAGGGGGCACCGGGGAGCTGTTTTTT
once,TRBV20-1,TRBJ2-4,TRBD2,CSASWREIGKNIQYF,TGCAGTGCTAGTTGGCGGGAGATTGGCAAAAACATTCAGTACTTC
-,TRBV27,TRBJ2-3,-,CASSLWTDSDTQYF,TGTGCCAGCAGTTTATGGACAGATTCGGATACGCAGTATTTT
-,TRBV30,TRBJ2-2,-,CAWAYTGANTGELFF,TGTGCCTGGGCCTATACAGGAGCGAACACCGGGGAGCTGTTTTTT
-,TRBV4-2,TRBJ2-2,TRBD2,CASSQRAPLAGDGELFF,TGTGCCAGCAGCCAAAGAGCCCCCCTAGCGGGAGATGGGGAGCTGTTTTTT
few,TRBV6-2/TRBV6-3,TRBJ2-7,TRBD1,CASSPTGTGGYEQYF,TGTGCCAGCAGTCCAACCGGGACAGGGGGTTACGAGCAGTACTTC
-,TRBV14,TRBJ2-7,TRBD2,CASSQGLAGSSYEQYF,TGTGCCAGCAGCCAAGGACTAGCGGGGTCCTCCTACGAGCAGTACTTC
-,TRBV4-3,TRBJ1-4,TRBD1,CASRSQGVEWEKLFF,TGCGCCAGCAGATCCCAGGGGGTTGAATGGGAAAAACTGTTTTTT
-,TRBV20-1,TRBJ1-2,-,CSSSEGYGYTF,TGCAGTTCCTCTGAGGGCTATGGCTACACCTTC
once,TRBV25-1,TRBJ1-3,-,CASSVPGSGNTIYF,TGTGCCAGCAGCGTCCCGGGGTCTGGAAACACCATATATTTT
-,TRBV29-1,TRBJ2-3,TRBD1,CSADRGSDTQYF,TGCAGCGCGGACAGGGGTTCAGATACGCAGTATTTT
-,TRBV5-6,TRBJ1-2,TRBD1,CASSLGQGNGYTF,TGTGCCAGCAGCTTGGGACAGGGTAATGGCTACACCTTC
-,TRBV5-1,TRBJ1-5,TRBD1,CASSWTGGAGQPQHF,TGCGCCAGCAGCTGGACAGGGGGCGCGGGTCAGCCCCAGCATTTT
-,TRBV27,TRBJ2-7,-,CASRSYGENYEQYF,TGTGCCAGCAGAAGTTACGGGGAGAACTACGAGCAGTACTTC
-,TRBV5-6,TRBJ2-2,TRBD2,CASSSMGTSADTGELFF,TGTGCCAGCAGCTCAATGGGGACTAGCGCGGACACCGGGGAGCTGTTTTTT
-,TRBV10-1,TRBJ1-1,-,CASSGTRNTEAFF,TGCGCCAGCAGCGGGACACGGAACACTGAAGCTTTCTTT
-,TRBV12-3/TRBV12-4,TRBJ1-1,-,CASSFDSIEAFF,TGTGCCAGCAGTTTCGACAGTATTGAAGCTTTCTTT
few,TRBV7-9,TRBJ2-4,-,CASSFRGAKNIQYF,TGTGCCAGCAGCTTCAGGGGAGCCAAAAACATTCAGTACTTC
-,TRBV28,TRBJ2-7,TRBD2,CASSLWAGGPSRNEQYF,TGTGCCAGCAGTTTATGGGCGGGAGGGCCCTCGAGAAACGAGCAGTACTTC
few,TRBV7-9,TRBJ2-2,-,CATRLDTGELFF,TGTGCCACACGACTTGACACCGGGGAGCTGTTTTTT
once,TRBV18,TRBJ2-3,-,CASSLGARDTQYF,TGTGCCAGCTCCCTAGGGGCGAGGGATACGCAGTATTTT
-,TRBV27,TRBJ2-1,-,CASSFADSYNEQFF,TGTGCCAGCAGTTTTGCAGACTCCTACAATGAGCAGTTCTTC
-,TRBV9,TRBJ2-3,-,CASSVGTDTSTDTQYF,TGTGCCAGCAGCGTAGGGACAGACACTAGCACAGATACGCAGTATTTT
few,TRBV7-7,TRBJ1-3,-,CASSLGAGSGNTIYF,TGTGCCAGCAGCTTAGGGGCAGGGTCTGGAAACACCATATATTTT
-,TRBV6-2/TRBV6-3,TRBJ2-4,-,CASSYSPGAPKNIQYF,TGTGCCAGCAGTTACTCCCCAGGGGCGCCCAAAAACATTCAGTACTTC
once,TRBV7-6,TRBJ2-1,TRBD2,CASRLTSSSYNEQFF,TGTGCCAGCAGATTGACTAGCAGCTCCTACAATGAGCAGTTCTTC
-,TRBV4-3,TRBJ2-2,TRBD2,CASSQGAGSSGGELFF,TGCGCCAGCAGCCAAGGAGCGGGTTCTAGCGGCGGGGAGCTGTTTTTT
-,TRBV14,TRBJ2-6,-,CASSHRASSGANVLTF,TGTGCCAGCAGCCACAGGGCCAGCTCTGGGGCCAACGTCCTGACTTTC
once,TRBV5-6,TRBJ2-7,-,CASSSLGVVNEQYF,TGTGCCAGCAGCTCGTTAGGGGTCGTAAACGAGCAGTACTTC
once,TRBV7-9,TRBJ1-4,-,CASSRSTGEKLFF,TGTGCCAGCAGTAGATCGACAGGTGAAAAACTGTTTTTT
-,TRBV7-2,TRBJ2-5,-,CASSLARDETQYF,TGTGCCAGCAGCTTAGCCCGGGATGAGACCCAGTACTTC
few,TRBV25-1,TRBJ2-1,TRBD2,CASSPRLADYNEQFF,TGTGCCAGCAGTCCAAGACTAGCGGATTACAATGAGCAGTTCTTC
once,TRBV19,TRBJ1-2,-,CASSPSGSPEYGYTF,TGTGCCAGTAGTCCCTCGGGGAGTCCAGAGTATGGCTACACCTTC
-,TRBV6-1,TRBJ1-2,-,CASSEALTANYGYTF,TGTGCCAGCAGTGAAGCGCTAACCGCTAACTATGGCTACACCTTC
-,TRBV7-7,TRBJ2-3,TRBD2,CASSLGTSGTDTQYF,TGTGCCAGCAGCTTAGGGACTAGCGGCACAGATACGCAGTATTTT
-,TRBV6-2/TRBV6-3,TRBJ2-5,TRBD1,CASSSLDRGQETQYF,TGTGCCAGCAGTTCCCTGGACAGGGGCCAAGAGACCCAGTACTTC
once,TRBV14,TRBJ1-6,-,CASSQDSVYNSPLHF,TGTGCCAGCAGCCAAGACAGCGTCTATAATTCACCCCTCCACTTT
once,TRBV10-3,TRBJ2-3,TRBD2,CAISDLALGGDTQYF,TGTGCCATCAGTGACCTAGCGCTGGGGGGGGATACGCAGTATTTT
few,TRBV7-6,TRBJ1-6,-,CASSLDDRDNSPLHF,TGTGCCAGCAGCTTAGACGACAGAGATAATTCACCCCTCCACTTT
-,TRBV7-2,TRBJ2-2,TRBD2,CASGPRSGRTTGELFF,TGTGCCAGCGGCCCACGAAGCGGGAGGACCACCGGGGAGCTGTTTTTT
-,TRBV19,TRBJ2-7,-,CASSIGGLRFEQYF,TGTGCCAGTAGTATAGGCGGACTACGCTTTGAGCAGTACTTC
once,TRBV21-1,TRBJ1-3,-,CASSKAGQGRRNTIYF,TGTGCCAGCAGCAAAGCCGGACAGGGTCGTAGAAACACCATATATTTT